Below are 24 T cell receptor beta chains sequenced from a single sample in a study of CD8 T cell repertoires and HIV-1 epitope variants. Antigen specificity for these receptors is unknown. TCRdb keeps only in-frame clones here, not all; method: immunoSEQ multiplex PCR. The sample lists about 4,900 clones, approximately 66% occurring once. Material for sequencing was cultured CD8+ T cells derived from PBMCs. The receptors come from a male donor with HIV.

The chain uses TRBV6-1 and TRBJ2-3; no reliable D call. This CDR3 has 19 residues. CDR1 is MNHNS and CDR2 is SASEGT in the germline V gene. Trimming took off 3 bases at V and 9 bases at J, with 31 bases between the two ends. The CDR3 bases are TGTGCCAGCAGTGATCGTCATGGGATAGTGGGAACCTACACTTGGACGCAGTATTTT. It specifies CASSDRHGIVGTYTWTQYF.

This CDR3 reads CASSLRETGWENEKLFF. CDR3 nucleotides: TGTGCCAGCAGTTTAAGGGAGACAGGGTGGGAGAATGAAAAACTGTTTTTT. J is TRBJ1-4 and V is TRBV28; 7 positions agree with TRBD1. In germline, CDR1 is MDHEN, CDR2 SYDVKM. The length of the CDR3 is 17 residues. Trimming removed 2 bases from V and 5 bases from J; junction bases left unmatched: 11. The complete variable domain, with remaining parts taken from reference TRBV28 and TRBJ1-4, reads DVKVTQSSRYLVKRTGEKVFLECVQDMDHENMFWYRQDPGLGLRLIYFSYDVKMKEKGDIPEGYSVSREKKERFSLILESASTNQTSMYLCASSLRETGWENEKLFFGSGTQLSVL.

The chain uses TRBV27 and TRBJ2-1; D gene ambiguous. Trimming left V 1 base short and J 5 bases short, with 15 bases between. Germline V gene data show CDR1 as MNHEY and CDR2 as SMNVEV (reference sequence). The CDR3 is 16 amino acids. The CDR3 region has the DNA TGTGCCAGCAGTTTATGGGCAGGCCGTAAGGACAATGAGCAGTTCTTC. Its translation is CASSLWAGRKDNEQFF.

The chain has TRBV6-1 and TRBJ2-2; no reliable D call. V lost 4 bases, J lost 9 bases, and 15 bases lay in between. The CDR3 contains 14 residues. Germline V gene data show CDR1 as MNHNS and CDR2 as SASEGT. The CDR3 DNA sequence: TGTGCCAGCAGTGGATACGGGCCCTCTCGGGAGCTGTTTTTT. It specifies CASSGYGPSRELFF.

The chain has TRBV28 and TRBJ2-2; D unclear. This CDR3 region has 14 residues. The germline CDR1 and CDR2 sequences are MDHEN and SYDVKM. The V end was cut by 3 bases, the J end by 10 bases, with 15 bases between. The CDR3: CASSFTLRPAELFF. The CDR3, as DNA: TGTGCCAGCAGTTTTACCCTTCGGCCCGCGGAGCTGTTTTTT.

The table lists this clone with a few counts. This chain joins TRBV25-1 and TRBJ1-2; TRBD1 matches at 10 bases. Germline assignment: CDR1 MGHDK and CDR2 SYGVNS. The CDR3 has 14 residues. The ends lost 8 bases at V and 6 bases at J; junction bases unmatched: 9. This CDR3 reads CASRRPGTGDGYTF. As DNA, the CDR3 is TGTGCCAGCCGTCGCCCCGGGACAGGGGATGGCTACACCTTC.

This chain uses TRBV7-9 with TRBJ2-7; TRBD1 matches 9 bases. The ends lost 3 bases at V and 4 bases at J; junction bases unmatched: 4. Germline V gene sequence: CDR1 SEHNR, CDR2 FQNEAQ (reference sequence). The CDR3 runs to 14 residues. The CDR3 reads CASSFGQGRYEQYF. The CDR3 nucleotides read TGTGCCAGCAGCTTCGGACAGGGGAGGTACGAGCAGTACTTC.

This chain uses TRBV29-1 with TRBJ1-2, with D perhaps matching TRBD1 (5 bases). There are 12 residues in the CDR3. Germline CDR1 SQVTM, CDR2 ANQGSEA. The V end lost 2 bases, the J end lost 6 bases, and 10 bases lay between the germline ends. CDR3 coding DNA: TGCAGCGTTGAATCCGGGGGACATGGCTACACCTTC. It encodes CSVESGGHGYTF.

The V gene is TRBV6-5, the J gene TRBJ2-1, with 7 bases that match TRBD2. CDR1 MNHEY and CDR2 SVGAGI come from the germline V gene. This CDR3 contains 16 residues. The junction had 14 bases not matched to a gene; V was cut back by 4 bases and J by 8 bases. The DNA of the CDR3 is TGTGCCAGCAGTTCTGGGGAGGGGCCCAGGGTCGATGAGCAGTTCTTC. Protein sequence: CASSSGEGPRVDEQFF.

The chain is built from TRBV5-4 and TRBJ2-2; D tentatively reads TRBD1 or TRBD2 (6 bases each). The CDR3 is 16 residues long. The germline V and J ends were trimmed by 0 bases and 6 bases, with 15 bases remaining between them. CDR1 and CDR2 from the germline V gene are SGHNT and YYREEE (reference sequence). The CDR3 bases are TGTGCCAGCAGCTTGGTAGTGGGGGGCTCCCCCGGGGAGCTGTTTTTT. Residues: CASSLVVGGSPGELFF.

The chain combines TRBV27 with TRBJ2-3, with 14 positions matching TRBD2. This CDR3 region has 18 residues. Per the germline V gene, CDR1 is MNHEY and CDR2 is SMNVEV (reference sequence). With V trimmed by 6 bases and J by 0 bases, 8 bases remained unmatched. CDR3 residues: CASRPTTSGRASTDTQYF. The CDR3 DNA reads TGTGCCAGCAGACCCACGACTAGCGGGAGGGCTAGCACAGATACGCAGTATTTT.

The CDR3 is CASSSGGGVQETQYF. The CDR3 bases are TGTGCCAGCAGCTCCGGCGGGGGGGTCCAAGAGACCCAGTACTTC. This chain links TRBV7-2 with TRBJ2-5; TRBD2 matches 9 bases. CDR3 size: 15 residues. V was pared by 4 bases and J by 1 base, with 4 bases of the junction left unmatched. Per the germline V gene, CDR1 is SGHTA and CDR2 is FQGNSA.

The V gene is TRBV6-5, the J gene TRBJ2-1; D uncertain. Germline loops: CDR1 MNHEY, CDR2 SVGAGI. The V end was cut by 4 bases, the J end by 6 bases, with 13 bases between. This CDR3 is 14 amino acids long. CDR3 loop: CASSSLGRSNEQFF. The CDR3 DNA sequence: TGTGCCAGCAGTTCCCTCGGCAGGTCCAATGAGCAGTTCTTC.

The chain recombines TRBV4-1 with TRBJ2-1, with 12 positions matching TRBD2. Germline CDR1 reads MGHRA; CDR2 reads YSYEKL. The trim removed 0 bases at V and 10 bases at J, leaving 16 bases unmatched. CDR3 size: 19 residues. In DNA form, the CDR3 reads TGCGCCAGCAGCCAAGATCTGACTAGCGGGAGTCATCCCTTAGGGGAGCAGTTCTTC. Protein product: CASSQDLTSGSHPLGEQFF.

This clone was seen once. The chain couples TRBV25-1 to TRBJ2-3, with TRBD1 matching over 7 bases. Trimming took 3 bases from V and 10 from J; bases not matched to a gene: 10. This CDR3 comprises 14 residues. The germline CDR1 and CDR2 sequences are MGHDK and SYGVNS. In DNA, the CDR3 is TGTGCCAGCAGTGACACAGGGGTTGAGGGGTCGCAGTATTTT. Translating it yields CASSDTGVEGSQYF.

This chain links TRBV29-1 with TRBJ2-1, with 7 bases that match TRBD1. The length of the CDR3 is 14 residues. The germline V gene has CDR1 SQVTM and CDR2 ANQGSEA. Trimming at V came to 6 bases and at J to 8 bases, leaving 13 bases not matched to a gene. CDR3 sequence: CSVETGTEGHEQFF. As DNA, the CDR3 is TGCAGCGTGGAAACCGGGACAGAAGGGCATGAGCAGTTCTTC.

The CDR3 spells CASSLGGGSYNEQFF. DNA of the CDR3: TGTGCCAGCAGTTTAGGCGGGGGCTCCTACAATGAGCAGTTCTTC. This chain connects TRBV28 to TRBJ2-1; the match to TRBD2 covers 7 bases. V lost 2 bases and J lost 0; bases outside the gene matches: 1. The CDR3 consists of 15 residues. Germline V gene sequence: CDR1 MDHEN, CDR2 SYDVKM.

V is TRBV15 and J is TRBJ2-1; TRBD1 might be the D (6 bases). CDR3 size: 17 residues. Looked up from germline, CDR1 is LNHNV and CDR2 is YYDKDF (reference sequence). V was shortened by 0 bases and J by 4 bases, with 16 bases between the two germline ends. The chain's CDR3 is CATSRDRTESFYNEQFF. The CDR3 nucleotides are TGTGCCACCAGCAGAGATCGGACAGAGTCCTTTTACAATGAGCAGTTCTTC.

J is TRBJ1-2 and V is TRBV11-2, with a weak D call TRBD1 (6 bases). The ends were cut back, 5 bases at V and 5 bases at J, with 18 bases in the middle. This CDR3 is 15 amino acids long. Looked up from germline, CDR1 is SGHAT and CDR2 is FQNNGV. CDR3 residues: CASSPPGVQTYGYTF. Written as DNA, the CDR3 is TGTGCCAGCAGCCCTCCAGGGGTTCAAACTTATGGCTACACCTTC. Full variable domain (remainder filled in from reference TRBV11-2 and TRBJ1-2): EAGVAQSPRYKIIEKRQSVAFWCNPISGHATLYWYQQILGQGPKLLIQFQNNGVVDDSQLPKDRFSAERLKGVDSTLKIQPAKLEDSAVYLCASSPPGVQTYGYTFGSGTRLTVV.

The chain employs TRBV7-9 and TRBJ2-7, with D unclear. The CDR3 is 13 amino acids. Germline values: CDR1 SEHNR, CDR2 FQNEAQ (reference sequence). The V end was cut by 4 bases, the J end by 6 bases, with 13 bases between. This chain's CDR3 is CASSSDPQPEQYF. CDR3 nucleotide sequence: TGTGCCAGCAGCTCGGACCCTCAGCCCGAGCAGTACTTC.

The V call is TRBV5-4, the J call TRBJ2-7; no reliable D call. The CDR3 is 14 amino acids. The V and J ends lost 0 bases and 2 bases respectively, with 9 bases between them. The germline gives CDR1 SGHNT, CDR2 YYREEE (reference sequence). In DNA, the CDR3 is TGTGCCAGCAGCTTGGGAGAAAAGCCCTACGAGCAGTACTTC. Protein sequence: CASSLGEKPYEQYF.

The V call is TRBV6-1, the J call TRBJ2-1; 7 bases are shared with TRBD2. After removal of 2 bases from V and 7 bases from J, the junction contained 8 bases not matched to a gene. This CDR3 is built from 15 residues. The germline gives CDR1 MNHNS, CDR2 SASEGT. The CDR3 loop reads CASSETASGRNEQFF. In DNA form, the CDR3 reads TGTGCCAGCAGTGAAACGGCTAGCGGAAGGAATGAGCAGTTCTTC.

The CDR3 reads CASGAGVNNEQFF. The DNA of the CDR3 is TGTGCCAGCGGGGCGGGGGTAAACAATGAGCAGTTCTTC. V gene TRBV11-2 combines with J gene TRBJ2-1; 7 bases align to TRBD2. V was clipped by 8 bases and J by 5 bases; unmatched bases: 6. The V gene's germline CDR1 is SGHAT and CDR2 FQNNGV. The CDR3 consists of 13 residues.

The CDR3 loop reads CASSSNHRDNEQYF. The DNA for the CDR3 is TGTGCCAGCAGTTCGAACCACAGGGATAACGAGCAGTACTTC. The rearrangement joins TRBV5-4 to TRBJ2-7, with a weak D call TRBD1 (6 bases). This CDR3 is built from 14 residues. The ends were cut back, 5 bases at V and 5 bases at J, with 17 bases in the middle. Germline values: CDR1 SGHNT, CDR2 YYREEE (reference sequence).